The clone carrying this TCR beta chain was observed a handful of times. The antigen is unknown. Germline CDR1 reads MNHEY; CDR2 reads SMNVEV (reference sequence). The CDR3 totals 14 residues. With 3 bases removed from V and 3 bases from J, the gap between germline ends came to 11 bases. TCRdb re-called the 5' RACE reads through MiXCR, storing one row per CDR3 protein. The sample contains under 60,000 distinct CDR3 sequences, 25% to 30% of which appear only once. Study-wide findings and caveats: Greatest tumor Treg TCR overlap was with tumor naive CD4+ cells. In terms of TCR gene usage, tumor memory CD4+ T cells clustered together with blood and lymph node memory CD4+ cells, as well as with lymph node naive CD4+ cells.

The J gene is TRBJ1-1, the V gene TRBV27, with TRBD1 as a possible D gene (6 bases). The source is a female donor with breast cancer. What was sequenced was naive CD4+ T cells sorted from blood. Subset of the sample: naive CD4+ T cells, CD4+CD45RA+CD25-. The CDR3 bases are TGTGCCAGCAGTTTCGGGCAGGGGCACACTGAAGCTTTCTTT. Translating it yields CASSFGQGHTEAFF.